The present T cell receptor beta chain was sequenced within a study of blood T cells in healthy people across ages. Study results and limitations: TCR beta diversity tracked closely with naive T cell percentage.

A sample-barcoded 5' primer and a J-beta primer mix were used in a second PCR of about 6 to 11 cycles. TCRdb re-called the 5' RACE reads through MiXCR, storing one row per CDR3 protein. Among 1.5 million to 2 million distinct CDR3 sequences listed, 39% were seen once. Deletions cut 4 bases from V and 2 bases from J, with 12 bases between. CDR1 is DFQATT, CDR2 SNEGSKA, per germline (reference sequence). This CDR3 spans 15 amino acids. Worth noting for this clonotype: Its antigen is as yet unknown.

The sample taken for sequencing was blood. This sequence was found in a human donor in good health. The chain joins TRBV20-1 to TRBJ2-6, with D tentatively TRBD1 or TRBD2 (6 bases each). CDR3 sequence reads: CSAKLGGPGANVLTF. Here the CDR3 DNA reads TGCAGTGCTAAGTTGGGGGGCCCTGGGGCCAACGTCCTGACTTTC.